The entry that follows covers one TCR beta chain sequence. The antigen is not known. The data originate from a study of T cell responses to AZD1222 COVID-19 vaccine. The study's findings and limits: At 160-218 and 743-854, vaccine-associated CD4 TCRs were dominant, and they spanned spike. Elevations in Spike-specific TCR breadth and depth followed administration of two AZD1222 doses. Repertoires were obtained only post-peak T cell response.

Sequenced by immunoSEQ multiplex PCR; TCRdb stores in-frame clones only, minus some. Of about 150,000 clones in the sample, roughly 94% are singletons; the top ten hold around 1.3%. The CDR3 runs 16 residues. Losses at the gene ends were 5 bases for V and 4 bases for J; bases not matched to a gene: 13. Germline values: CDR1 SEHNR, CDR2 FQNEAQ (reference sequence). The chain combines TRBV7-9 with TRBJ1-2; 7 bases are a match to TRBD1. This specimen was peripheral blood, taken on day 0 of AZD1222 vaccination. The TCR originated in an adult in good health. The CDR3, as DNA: TGTGCCAGCAGCCCCCCACGGGACAGCCCTTTCTATGGCTACACCTTC. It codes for CASSPPRDSPFYGYTF.